This T cell receptor (beta chain) was retrieved from a study of CD8 T cells in Susac syndrome. With 3 bases removed from V and 0 bases from J, the gap between germline ends came to 14 bases. The CDR3 loop spans 15 amino acids. The germline V gene has CDR1 DFQATT and CDR2 SNEGSKA (reference sequence). The authors reverse transcribed roughly 0.5 to 1 ug RNA with random hexamers. Using its own MiXCR run on the immunoSEQ multiplex PCR reads, TCRdb lists one record per CDR3 protein. The table lists some 77,000 distinct CDR3 sequences, 93% of them singletons. The source of this sequence is a human donor with Susac syndrome. The chain recombines TRBV20-1 with TRBJ1-2; D possibly corresponds to TRBD1 (6 bases). The sequenced sample consisted of CD4+ T cells from PBMCs. The CDR3 protein is CSASSAGTSNYGYTF. Written as DNA, the CDR3 is TGCAGTGCTAGTTCCGCAGGGACATCTAACTATGGCTACACCTTC.